One T cell receptor (beta chain) is described in this entry. This clone was counted between two and nine times. Its specific antigen is unknown. Per-base qualities were not stored, and no clone one base away is much larger. The data stem from a study of metastatic and nonmetastatic thyroid tumors (dated by TCRdb to the early 2020s). For context, the study as a whole: Repertoires from peripheral blood and from tumor or nodule tissue samples of malignant and benign thyroid patients were compared. The paper as a whole reports these results and caveats: In both blood and tumor samples, TCR beta diversity was reported to be significantly higher in malignant tumors than in benign nodules.

From the germline V gene, CDR1 is MNHNS and CDR2 is SASEGT. The junction shows trimming of 11 bases on V and 4 bases on J, plus 17 bases between the germline ends. Taken from cysteine to phenylalanine, the CDR3 has 13 residues. Of the read, only the CDR3 DNA is kept; its 39 bases are in frame from base 1. Before undergoing thyroid surgery, none of the patients had been given any kind of treatment. Using T-cell receptor beta sequencing, the study looked back at clinical samples from patients collected from about 2011 to 2019. Libraries were prepared through PCR. Sequencing used an Illumina HiSeq 4000. High-throughput sequencing was used to profile the TCR beta-chain CDR3 region of each patient. As for the original processing: Drawing on CDR3 differences between clinicopathological groups, the researchers built a classifier meant to tell apart patients with distant-metastatic papillary thyroid cancer. Repertoire diversity was assessed with the Shannon index, and tumor-blood repertoire similarity with the Morisita-Horn index. TCRdb applied fastp at Q25 and MiXCR to the public reads, then kept only in-frame beta chains. It is TCRdb's table, rather than the study itself, that gives the V and J calls and clone size. Here the sample has roughly 5,700 clones; 30% to 35% occur a single time. The leading ten clones occupy 15% to 25% of the sample.

This sequence uses TRBV6-1 and TRBJ1-2; the D gene is unclear. The material sequenced was adjacent normal tissue. The TCR sequence derives from a female donor with papillary thyroid cancer or a benign thyroid nodule (not recorded which). Some clones in this sample may be carry-over from other donors' samples. The CDR3 region reads CAGGGPIIYGYTF. The nucleotides read TGTGCCGGAGGAGGACCGATAATCTATGGCTACACCTTC.